This entry features one T cell receptor (beta chain) sequence. This entry is derived from a study of shared clonotypes between healthy human individuals. Trimming pared 4 bases from V and 8 bases from J, leaving 14 bases between. Germline V lookup: CDR1 LNHDA, CDR2 SQIVND (reference sequence). The CDR3 loop spans 13 amino acids. Naive CD8 cells lacked CD45RO, underwent positive selection for CCR7 and left out terminally differentiated effector memory CD45RA+ cells. The protocol was immunoSEQ multiplex PCR, while the TCRdb copy is restricted to in-frame clones and leaves out a portion. The repertoire holds around 2,100,000 clones, with about 95% as singletons.

This chain uses TRBV19 with TRBJ1-1; D is ambiguous. The sequenced material came from naive CD8+ T cells sorted from blood. The clonotype was recovered from a man aged 18 to 35 in good health. Here the CDR3 DNA reads TGTGCCAGTAGTACCGCGGGAAGCTGGGAAGCTTTCTTT. It specifies CASSTAGSWEAFF. The full variable domain, rest sourced from reference TRBV19 and TRBJ1-1, is DGGITQSPKYLFRKEGQNVTLSCEQNLNHDAMYWYRQDPGQGLRLIYYSQIVNDFQKGDIAEGYSVSREKKESFPLTVTSAQKNPTAFYLCASSTAGSWEAFFGQGTRLTVV.